This TCR beta chain was recovered during a study of early T cells in non-severe SARS-CoV-2 infection. Study-level information: Bulk RNA from unsorted whole blood was sequenced; chains were unpaired.

This clonotype was seen many times. Individual cDNA molecules carried attached unique molecular identifiers. TCRdb reanalysed the 5' RACE reads using MiXCR and keeps one entry per CDR3 protein. The sample includes 45,000 to 55,000 distinct CDR3 sequences, 11% of them seen just once. Per germline, CDR1 MDHEN and CDR2 SYDVKM. With V trimmed by 5 bases and J by 3 bases, 11 bases remained unmatched. The CDR3 has 17 residues. The source is an adult who was a healthcare worker with PCR-confirmed SARS-CoV-2 infection or an uninfected control (not recorded which). The sequencing sample was made of whole blood. The chain is built from TRBV28 and TRBJ1-5; 9 nucleotides agree with TRBD1. DNA for the CDR3: TGTGCCAGCAGTCCGGACAGGGGAAATATAGCCAATCAGCCCCAGCATTTT. Protein product: CASSPDRGNIANQPQHF.